Listed below are T cell receptor beta chains from one sample, sequenced in a study of blood T cells in healthy people across ages. TCRdb analysed the 5' RACE reads with MiXCR anew, one entry per CDR3 protein. There are some 900,000 distinct CDR3 sequences in the sample; 29% occur only once, and roughly 17% lies in the top ten. Sequenced sample: blood. The receptors here all came from a woman over 75 in good health. Both conserved end residues are part of each CDR3. The order of the fields is V gene, CDR3 length, CDR3 protein.

v_call: TRBV6-6; cdr3_length: 13; cdr3_aa: CASSYGAHYGYTF
v_call: TRBV12-3/TRBV12-4; cdr3_length: 14; cdr3_aa: CASSLTGDPHEQYF
v_call: TRBV20-1; cdr3_length: 15; cdr3_aa: CSARPPGQGDYGYTF
v_call: TRBV25-1; cdr3_length: 14; cdr3_aa: CASSRGQNTGGLFF
v_call: TRBV6-2/TRBV6-3; cdr3_length: 14; cdr3_aa: CASSLWARGETQYF
v_call: TRBV5-1; cdr3_length: 13; cdr3_aa: CASSLVFEDTQYF
v_call: TRBV10-1; cdr3_length: 13; cdr3_aa: CASSGQANTEAFF
v_call: TRBV7-9; cdr3_length: 18; cdr3_aa: CASSSRAESSGVKDTQYF
v_call: TRBV6-6; cdr3_length: 13; cdr3_aa: CASSSLLGNEQFF
v_call: TRBV18; cdr3_length: 16; cdr3_aa: CASSPSLGLGNQPQHF
v_call: TRBV20-1; cdr3_length: 15; cdr3_aa: CSAREVETDNSPLHF
v_call: TRBV12-3/TRBV12-4; cdr3_length: 15; cdr3_aa: CASSLRVLEYYGYTF
v_call: TRBV6-5; cdr3_length: 14; cdr3_aa: CASSYTWGSGTQYF
v_call: TRBV9; cdr3_length: 16; cdr3_aa: CASSVSPDRGTDTQYF
v_call: TRBV5-1; cdr3_length: 16; cdr3_aa: CASSLLGGGSYNEQFF
v_call: TRBV7-9; cdr3_length: 15; cdr3_aa: CASSFGQGQGNGYTF
v_call: TRBV7-2; cdr3_length: 15; cdr3_aa: CASSLDRVTTGELFF
v_call: TRBV12-3/TRBV12-4; cdr3_length: 15; cdr3_aa: CASSFYQVSGNTIYF
v_call: TRBV24-1; cdr3_length: 13; cdr3_aa: CATSDFKDNEQFF
v_call: TRBV6-5; cdr3_length: 16; cdr3_aa: CASSYSRRDSSYGYTF
v_call: TRBV7-2; cdr3_length: 14; cdr3_aa: CASSIDWNTGELFF
v_call: TRBV4-3; cdr3_length: 14; cdr3_aa: CASSQDPGRNEQFF
v_call: TRBV6-2/TRBV6-3; cdr3_length: 14; cdr3_aa: CASSTFGGGEEQYF
v_call: TRBV12-3/TRBV12-4; cdr3_length: 12; cdr3_aa: CASSLMDTEAFF
v_call: TRBV7-8; cdr3_length: 15; cdr3_aa: CASSLGGLPAGTQYF
v_call: TRBV11-2; cdr3_length: 14; cdr3_aa: CASSPPGTKDTQYF
v_call: TRBV6-6; cdr3_length: 14; cdr3_aa: CASVGGSYNSPLHF
v_call: TRBV5-4; cdr3_length: 17; cdr3_aa: CASTPAPGQQKQETQYF
v_call: TRBV5-1; cdr3_length: 13; cdr3_aa: CASRTSSTDTQYF
v_call: TRBV7-2; cdr3_length: 15; cdr3_aa: CASSLALGGQDTQYF
v_call: TRBV9; cdr3_length: 17; cdr3_aa: CASSPQLWSSYNSPLHF
v_call: TRBV12-3/TRBV12-4; cdr3_length: 14; cdr3_aa: CASSLGGGGQPQHF
v_call: TRBV6-5; cdr3_length: 18; cdr3_aa: CVSSSRLPGQGIWGEQFF
v_call: TRBV4-3; cdr3_length: 14; cdr3_aa: CASSQVSSRNEQFF
v_call: TRBV5-1; cdr3_length: 16; cdr3_aa: CASSLGVQTNNYGYTF
v_call: TRBV6-1; cdr3_length: 17; cdr3_aa: CASRPGQAKALNTEAFF
v_call: TRBV7-2; cdr3_length: 14; cdr3_aa: CASSLANRPYEQYF
v_call: TRBV28; cdr3_length: 16; cdr3_aa: CASSLQGANGEETQYF
v_call: TRBV27; cdr3_length: 13; cdr3_aa: CASSRSGTRELFF
v_call: TRBV7-2; cdr3_length: 16; cdr3_aa: CASSLAPRGLGEKLFF
v_call: TRBV5-1; cdr3_length: 17; cdr3_aa: CASSLVGQQNYNSPLHF
v_call: TRBV5-1; cdr3_length: 15; cdr3_aa: CASSPRGQGGYGYTF
v_call: TRBV7-2; cdr3_length: 13; cdr3_aa: CASSSFRDGEAFF
v_call: TRBV6-1; cdr3_length: 14; cdr3_aa: CASSRTAVLTEAFF
v_call: TRBV5-1; cdr3_length: 15; cdr3_aa: CASSKDRGRPGELFF
v_call: TRBV7-2; cdr3_length: 14; cdr3_aa: CASSHGQGVTEAFF
v_call: TRBV6-2/TRBV6-3; cdr3_length: 16; cdr3_aa: CASRETGQRSNQPQHF
v_call: TRBV14; cdr3_length: 16; cdr3_aa: CASSRHGGANNSPLHF
v_call: TRBV7-2; cdr3_length: 13; cdr3_aa: CASSLAQAYGYTF
v_call: TRBV7-2; cdr3_length: 18; cdr3_aa: CASSLEYPAGVNTGELFF
v_call: TRBV30; cdr3_length: 16; cdr3_aa: CAWSDPKYHVRAGYTF
v_call: TRBV15; cdr3_length: 15; cdr3_aa: CATSRAGTATDTQYF
v_call: TRBV7-2; cdr3_length: 14; cdr3_aa: CASSSPVRGNTIYF
v_call: TRBV15; cdr3_length: 15; cdr3_aa: CATSRRDSGANVLTF
v_call: TRBV5-1; cdr3_length: 19; cdr3_aa: CASSPNPTGTGGRAQPQHF
v_call: TRBV7-2; cdr3_length: 17; cdr3_aa: CASSLSPQGYSTDTQYF
v_call: TRBV12-3/TRBV12-4; cdr3_length: 15; cdr3_aa: CASSFLGRGGSEQFF
v_call: TRBV29-1; cdr3_length: 13; cdr3_aa: CSVSLRGLYGYTF